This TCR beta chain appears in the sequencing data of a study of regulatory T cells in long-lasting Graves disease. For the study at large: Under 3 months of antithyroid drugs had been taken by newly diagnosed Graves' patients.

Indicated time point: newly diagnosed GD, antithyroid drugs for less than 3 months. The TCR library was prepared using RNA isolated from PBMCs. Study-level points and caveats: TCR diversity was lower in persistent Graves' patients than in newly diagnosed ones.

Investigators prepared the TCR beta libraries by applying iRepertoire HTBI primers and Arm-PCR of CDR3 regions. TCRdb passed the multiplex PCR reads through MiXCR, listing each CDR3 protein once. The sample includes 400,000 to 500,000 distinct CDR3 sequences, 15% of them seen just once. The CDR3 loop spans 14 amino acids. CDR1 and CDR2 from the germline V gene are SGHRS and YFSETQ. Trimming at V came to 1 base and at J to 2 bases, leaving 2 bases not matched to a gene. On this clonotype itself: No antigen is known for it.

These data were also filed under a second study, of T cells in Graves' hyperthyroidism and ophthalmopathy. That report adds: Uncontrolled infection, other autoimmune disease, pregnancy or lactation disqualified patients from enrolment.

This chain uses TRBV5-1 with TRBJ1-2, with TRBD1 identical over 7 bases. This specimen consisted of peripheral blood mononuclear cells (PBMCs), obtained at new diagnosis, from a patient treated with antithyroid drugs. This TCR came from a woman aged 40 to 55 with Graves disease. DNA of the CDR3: TGCGCCAGCAGCTTGCCGGACAGGAACTATGGCTACACCTTC. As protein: CASSLPDRNYGYTF.